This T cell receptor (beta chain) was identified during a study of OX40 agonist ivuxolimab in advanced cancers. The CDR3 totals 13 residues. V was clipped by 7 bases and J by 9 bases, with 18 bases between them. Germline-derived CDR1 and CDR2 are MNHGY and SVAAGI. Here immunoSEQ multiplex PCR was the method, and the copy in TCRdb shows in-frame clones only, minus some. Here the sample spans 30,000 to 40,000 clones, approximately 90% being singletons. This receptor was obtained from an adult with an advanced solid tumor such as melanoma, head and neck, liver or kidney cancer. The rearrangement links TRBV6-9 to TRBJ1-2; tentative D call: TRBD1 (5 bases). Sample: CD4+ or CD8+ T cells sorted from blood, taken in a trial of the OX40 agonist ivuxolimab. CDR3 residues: CASTLPGLWSYTF. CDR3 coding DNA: TGTGCCAGCACCCTTCCGGGACTATGGAGCTACACCTTC.